The 13 T cell receptor beta chains below come from one sample, sequenced in a study of blood T cells in healthy people across ages. The authors ran a second PCR of about 6 to 11 cycles using a sample-barcoded 5' primer and a J-beta primer mix. TCRdb independently ran MiXCR on the 5' RACE reads; one entry per CDR3 protein. The sample consists of around 990,000 distinct CDR3 sequences, roughly a quarter of them appearing once. These data are also associated with another study on T cells of mothers and their children.

The sample was blood. Receptor source: a girl aged 2-10 years in good health.

The chain couples TRBV29-1 to TRBJ2-7, with D unresolved. Trimming took off 1 base at V and 2 bases at J, with 12 bases between the two ends. The CDR3 sequence is 14 residues long. Germline CDR1 SQVTM, CDR2 ANQGSEA. CDR3 residues: CSVEGESGTYEQYF. The DNA for the CDR3 is TGCAGCGTTGAAGGAGAATCGGGCACCTACGAGCAGTACTTC.

This clonotype showed up just a few times. The genes are TRBV20-1 and TRBJ2-4; 8 positions match TRBD1. CDR1 is DFQATT and CDR2 is SNEGSKA in the germline V gene (reference sequence). V trimming: 6 bases; J trimming: 1 base; junction bases outside the gene matches: 17. The CDR3 totals 18 residues. This chain's CDR3 is CSAGPGQALPLAKNIQYF. For the CDR3, the DNA is TGCAGTGCGGGGCCGGGACAGGCCCTACCCTTGGCCAAAAACATTCAGTACTTC.

This clonotype was seen a handful of times. This chain connects TRBV29-1 to TRBJ1-1; D is unclear. Between the trimmed V and J ends, which lost 2 bases and 0 bases, there was a span of 7 bases. Germline values: CDR1 SQVTM, CDR2 ANQGSEA. This CDR3 has 13 amino acids. The CDR3 sequence: CSVERHLNTEAFF. The CDR3 DNA follows: TGCAGCGTTGAAAGACACTTGAACACTGAAGCTTTCTTT.

This clonotype was counted a few times. Here the CDR3 DNA reads TGTGCCAGCGGACCTTTTGAAAAACTGTTTTTT. Amino acids: CASGPFEKLFF. The chain employs TRBV5-5 and TRBJ1-4; the D is unclear. Germline V gene data show CDR1 as SGHKS and CDR2 as YYEKEE (reference sequence). CDR3 length: 11 residues. V lost 7 bases, J lost 7 bases, and 8 bases lay in between.

The V gene is TRBV10-3, the J gene TRBJ1-2; TRBD1 matches 9 bases. The germline V gene has CDR1 ENHRY and CDR2 SYGVKD. The CDR3 extends over 14 amino acids. The junction had 5 bases not matched to a gene; V was cut back by 7 bases and J by 2 bases. The CDR3 is CAIKTGQGNYGYTF. Written as DNA, the CDR3 is TGTGCCATCAAGACCGGACAGGGGAACTATGGCTACACCTTC.

This clonotype showed up just a few times. The genes are TRBV7-9 and TRBJ2-5; the D gene is possibly TRBD2 (5 bases). The J call may not be correct, given that the DNA end is closer to TRBJ2-7. Germline lookup yields CDR1 SEHNR and CDR2 FQNEAQ (reference sequence). The CDR3 has 18 amino acids. CDR3 bases: TGTGCCAGCAGCCATTCCCCCGATTTAGCGAAACCTGCCTACGAGCAGTACTTC. Translation: CASSHSPDLAKPAYEQYF.

This clonotype was found a few times. This chain links TRBV7-9 with TRBJ2-5; 12 bases agree with TRBD2. The CDR3 spans 16 residues. The ends lost 5 bases at V and 4 bases at J; junction bases unmatched: 8. Per the germline V gene, CDR1 is SEHNR and CDR2 is FQNEAQ (reference sequence). CDR3 amino acids: CASSMRLAGAVETQYF. The DNA for the CDR3 is TGTGCCAGCAGCATGAGACTAGCGGGAGCGGTAGAGACCCAGTACTTC.

This chain uses TRBV23-1 with TRBJ2-2; D tentatively fits TRBD1 or TRBD2 (6 bases each). TRBV23-1 is an ORF for which the function is uncertain. The CDR3 totals 18 residues. The ends were cut back, 0 bases at V and 5 bases at J, with 19 bases in the middle. The CDR3 nucleotides read TGCGCCAGCAGTCAATCGAAAGAGGACAGCGGGCGGACCGGGGAGCTGTTTTTT. Protein sequence: CASSQSKEDSGRTGELFF.

The chain carries TRBV7-2 and TRBJ2-1, with TRBD2 as a possible D gene (5 bases). The germline CDR1 and CDR2 sequences are SGHTA and FQGNSA. The CDR3 consists of 14 residues. V dropped 5 bases and J dropped 8 bases, with 16 bases sitting between them. CDR3 amino acids: CASSRLGLAHEQFF. The CDR3 DNA sequence: TGTGCCAGCAGCCGCCTAGGACTCGCCCATGAGCAGTTCTTC.

This chain connects TRBV29-1 to TRBJ2-3; D possibly corresponds to TRBD2 (6 bases). In germline, CDR1 is SQVTM, CDR2 ANQGSEA. With 6 bases removed from V and 4 bases from J, the gap between germline ends came to 20 bases. This CDR3 is built from 15 residues. The CDR3 nucleotides read TGCAGCGTCGGAGGACTATCAGAGGGATCAGATACGCAGTATTTT. This encodes CSVGGLSEGSDTQYF.

This sequence joins TRBV12-3 or TRBV12-4 and TRBJ1-1; D not resolved. The CDR3 sequence is 12 residues long. V gave up 5 bases and J gave up 4 bases, with 8 bases separating them. The CDR3 DNA sequence: TGTGCCAGCAGTGGAGGTCTCACTGAAGCTTTCTTT. Its translation: CASSGGLTEAFF.

The rearrangement joins TRBV29-1 to TRBJ2-3; possible D gene TRBD2, 5 bases. This CDR3 is built from 14 residues. The ends were cut back, 4 bases at V and 6 bases at J, with 17 bases in the middle. Germline assignment: CDR1 SQVTM and CDR2 ANQGSEA. This CDR3 is CSVGGGISTDTQYF. The CDR3, as DNA: TGCAGCGTTGGAGGAGGCATTTCAACCGATACGCAGTATTTT.

This clonotype was seen a few times. This chain uses TRBV29-1 with TRBJ2-1; weak D call: TRBD2 (6 bases). CDR1 and CDR2 (germline): SQVTM, ANQGSEA. CDR3 size: 15 residues. The germline V and J ends were trimmed by 4 bases and 0 bases, with 13 bases remaining between them. The CDR3 DNA sequence: TGCAGCGTTGTGGGAGCGGGCACCTCCTACAATGAGCAGTTCTTC. This sequence encodes CSVVGAGTSYNEQFF.